This TCR beta chain was sequenced for a study of T cells in Graves' hyperthyroidism and ophthalmopathy. Amplification yielded TCR beta CDR3 regions, with RNA transcripts as the source. The HTBI primer set served for first-round RT-PCR of the TCR CDR3. MiXCR was run by TCRdb on the multiplex PCR reads, yielding one entry per CDR3 protein. The table records 550,000 to 600,000 distinct CDR3 sequences, approximately 15% of them present only once. This clonotype has more than one count but fewer than ten. As yet, its antigen is unknown. Study-wide results and caveats: A 13 V-J model separated ophthalmopathy from stable hyperthyroidism. The model anticipated ophthalmopathy a median approximately 6.7 months pre-onset.

The sample comprised blood. The sequence was collected from a woman under 30 with Graves' ophthalmopathy.

CDR3 protein: CASSLRRTQETQYF. In DNA, the CDR3 is TGTGCCAGCAGTTTAAGGCGGACCCAAGAGACCCAGTACTTC. This chain joins TRBV12-3 or TRBV12-4 and TRBJ2-5; D unresolved. The V gene lost 2 bases and the J gene lost 1 base, with 8 bases spanning the gap. The CDR3 is made up of 14 amino acids.